Sequencing of this T cell receptor beta chain was carried out in a study of blood T cell repertoires in COVID-19. V lost 2 bases to trimming and J lost 5 bases; unmatched junction nucleotides: 10. The length of the CDR3 is 16 residues. CDR1 is SEHNR and CDR2 is FQNEAQ in the germline V gene (reference sequence). The repertoire was sequenced with immunoSEQ multiplex PCR; TCRdb's copy has only in-frame clones and lacks some. The table records approximately 180,000 clones, roughly 79% of them present only once. The specimen was peripheral blood. The rearrangement uses TRBV7-9 and TRBJ1-1, with TRBD1 matching 8 bases. This TCR was recovered from a woman aged 80 or over with COVID-19, enrolled during active disease. In DNA, the CDR3 is TGTGCCAGCAGCTTAACACGGGGACAGGCGAAAACTGAAGCTTTCTTT. Residues: CASSLTRGQAKTEAFF.